This T cell receptor (beta chain) was sequenced for a study of tumor and adjacent non-tumor tissue in lung cancer. This CDR3 is 16 amino acids long. Germline CDR1 KGHDR, CDR2 SFDVKD. Three rounds of nested PCR, following a modified ARM-PCR protocol, produced the TCRbeta library. Via MiXCR, TCRdb re-called the multiplex PCR reads, giving one row per CDR3 protein. The sample includes roughly 90,000 distinct CDR3 sequences, around three quarters of them seen just once. Comments on this clonotype: A much larger clone sits a single nucleotide away, making a read error possible.

The template was RNA from unsorted bulk tissue. More than 3 cm separated this lung sample from the edge of the tumor. The rearrangement joins TRBV24-1 to TRBJ2-1, with 9 bases fitting TRBD2. Specimen: distant non-tumor lung tissue. The source of this sequence is a woman aged 50 to 60 with non-small cell lung cancer. CDR3 nucleotide sequence: TGTGTCACCAGGTCCTCCGTAGCGGGGGAAAGGAATGAGCAGTTCTTC. It yields the protein CVTRSSVAGERNEQFF.